What follows are 23 T cell receptor beta chains derived from one specimen sequenced in a study of control samples from healthy donors and cancer patients. TCRdb keeps only in-frame clones here, not all; method: immunoSEQ multiplex PCR. The sample lists 65,000 to 95,000 clones, approximately 89% occurring once. The sequenced sample consisted of blood. The receptor source for this set is a man aged 45-60 years in good health.

The V gene is TRBV5-8, the J gene TRBJ1-1; D unclear. Germline CDR1 is SGHTS and CDR2 is YDEGEE. V lost 2 bases and J 4 bases, leaving 21 bases between the germline ends. The CDR3 totals 17 residues. The DNA for the CDR3 is TGTGCCAGCAGCTTAGGCCGGGGTCTGATGATGGGCACTGAAGCTTTCTTT. It is translated as CASSLGRGLMMGTEAFF.

The chain is built from TRBV7-9 and TRBJ2-7; TRBD2 is a possible D gene (5 bases). Per germline, CDR1 SEHNR and CDR2 FQNEAQ (reference sequence). CDR3 length: 13 amino acids. Trimming left V 10 bases short and J 5 bases short, with 18 bases between. CDR3 sequence: CAIFRTSMDEQYF. CDR3 nucleotides: TGTGCCATCTTCAGGACTTCAATGGACGAGCAGTACTTC.

The V gene is TRBV9, the J gene TRBJ1-3; 7 positions match TRBD1. This CDR3 is 15 amino acids long. CDR1 SGDLS and CDR2 YYNGEE come from the germline V gene. Trimming took 4 bases from V and 1 from J; bases not matched to a gene: 5. For the CDR3, the DNA is TGTGCCAGCAGCCCCGGGACAGTTTCTGGAAACACCATATATTTT. The encoded protein is CASSPGTVSGNTIYF.

This clone was observed a single time. This chain links TRBV30 with TRBJ1-2; 7 bases are a match to TRBD1. Trimming cost V 0 bases and J 4 bases; bases outside gene matches: 2. Per germline, CDR1 GTSNPN and CDR2 SVGIG (reference sequence). The CDR3 has 13 residues. CDR3 nucleotides: TGTGCCTGGAGTGTTGACAGGGCCTATGGCTACACCTTC. This translates into CAWSVDRAYGYTF.

This chain uses TRBV7-2 with TRBJ1-1, with 7 bases lining up with TRBD1. The CDR3 sequence is 13 residues long. After removal of 3 bases from V and 11 bases from J, the junction contained 9 bases not matched to a gene. Germline assignment: CDR1 SGHTA and CDR2 FQGNSA. The CDR3 is CASSFRQGFDAFF. In nucleotides, the CDR3 is TGTGCCAGCAGCTTCCGACAGGGTTTTGACGCTTTCTTT.

The chain carries TRBV5-4 and TRBJ2-7; D unresolved. The germline V gene encodes CDR1 SGHNT and CDR2 YYREEE (reference sequence). The CDR3 has 14 residues. V shed 0 bases and J shed 5 bases, with 12 bases lying between them. Here the CDR3 reads CASSLVLQPNEQYF. In DNA, the CDR3 is TGTGCCAGCAGCTTGGTTCTGCAGCCCAACGAGCAGTACTTC.

The rearrangement joins TRBV7-2 to TRBJ2-3; 12 positions match TRBD2. This CDR3 has 17 residues. Per germline, CDR1 SGHTA and CDR2 FQGNSA. V trimming: 2 bases; J trimming: 10 bases; junction bases outside the gene matches: 13. CDR3 nucleotides: TGTGCCAGCAGCTTAAGGCTGACTAGCGGGGGAGGCGAATCGCAGTATTTT. This encodes CASSLRLTSGGGESQYF.

This rearrangement joins TRBV27 to TRBJ2-7; perhaps TRBD2 as D (5 bases). The CDR3 length is 16 residues. V gave up 3 bases and J gave up 1 base, with 16 bases separating them. Looked up from germline, CDR1 is MNHEY and CDR2 is SMNVEV (reference sequence). This CDR3 reads CASSFGIGSGSYEQYF. Here the CDR3 DNA reads TGTGCCAGCAGTTTCGGGATCGGGTCCGGGTCCTACGAGCAGTACTTC.

J is TRBJ2-3 and V is TRBV27; D may match TRBD1 or TRBD2 (6 bases each). Trimming removed 3 bases from V and 7 bases from J, with 14 bases in between. Germline V gives CDR1 MNHEY, CDR2 SMNVEV (reference sequence). The CDR3 contains 14 residues. The CDR3 coding sequence is TGTGCCAGCAGTTTTTCGGGGGCGAAAAATACGCAGTATTTT. This codes for CASSFSGAKNTQYF.

The CDR3 nucleotides are TGTGCCAGCAGCTTAGTAGGGGGTCAGCCCCAGCATTTT. Translated, it gives CASSLVGGQPQHF. J is TRBJ1-5 and V is TRBV7-9; possible D gene TRBD1, 6 bases. The CDR3 runs 13 residues. V was pared by 1 base and J by 6 bases, with 7 bases between. Looked up from germline, CDR1 is SEHNR and CDR2 is FQNEAQ (reference sequence).

The V and J genes are TRBV9 and TRBJ1-2; 8 bases match TRBD1. The V and J ends lost 4 bases and 5 bases, in that order; junction bases with no gene match: 7. The germline V gene has CDR1 SGDLS and CDR2 YYNGEE. This CDR3 region has 14 residues. The CDR3 spells CASSSGQGNYGYTF. The CDR3 bases are TGTGCCAGCAGCTCCGGACAGGGTAATTATGGCTACACCTTC.

The gene calls are TRBV5-5 and TRBJ2-3; D tentatively fits TRBD1 or TRBD2 (5 bases each). The CDR3 is 16 amino acids. Per germline, CDR1 SGHKS and CDR2 YYEKEE (reference sequence). Trimming pared 3 bases from V and 6 bases from J, leaving 20 bases between. CDR3 coding DNA: TGTGCCAGCAGCTCCTATGGGATTGAGTGGGGGGATACGCAGTATTTT. This sequence encodes CASSSYGIEWGDTQYF. Full variable domain (outside the CDR3, taken from reference TRBV5-5 and TRBJ2-3): DAGVTQSPTHLIKTRGQQVTLRCSPISGHKSVSWYQQVLGQGPQFIFQYYEKEERGRGNFPDRFSARQFPNYSSELNVNALLLGDSALYLCASSSYGIEWGDTQYFGPGTRLTVL.

This clone was seen a single time. The gene calls are TRBV18 and TRBJ2-2; D may correspond to TRBD1 or TRBD2 (5 bases each). This CDR3 region has 14 residues. Germline CDR1 reads KGHSH; CDR2 reads LQKENI. V lost 4 bases and J 6 bases, leaving 12 bases between the germline ends. For the CDR3, the DNA is TGTGCCAGCTCACGGGACCGCGGCTCCGGGGAGCTGTTTTTT. This sequence encodes CASSRDRGSGELFF.

The chain combines TRBV5-1 with TRBJ2-3; 7 nucleotides match TRBD2. Germline values: CDR1 SGHRS, CDR2 YFSETQ. The CDR3 is 15 residues long. V lost 4 bases to trimming and J lost 1 base; unmatched junction nucleotides: 6. The DNA for the CDR3 is TGCGCCAGCAGCCCCCAGGGAGGGGGCACAGATACGCAGTATTTT. Protein sequence: CASSPQGGGTDTQYF.

A single count supports this clone. The chain is built from TRBV6-5 and TRBJ1-4; 9 bases map to TRBD1. Germline-derived CDR1 and CDR2 are MNHEY and SVGAGI. There are 15 residues in the CDR3. With 4 bases clipped from V and 8 bases from J, the junction kept 8 bases outside the gene matches. The CDR3 DNA sequence: TGTGCCAGCAGTTTAACCGGGACAGGGTACGAAAAACTGTTTTTT. Its protein is CASSLTGTGYEKLFF.

This clone was seen a single time. The chain has TRBV5-4 and TRBJ2-5; 10 positions agree with TRBD1. CDR3 length: 16 amino acids. CDR1 and CDR2 (germline): SGHNT, YYREEE (reference sequence). With V trimmed by 4 bases and J by 0 bases, 6 bases remained unmatched. The CDR3 nucleotides read TGTGCCAGCAGCGGCGGGACAGGGGTGTACCAAGAGACCCAGTACTTC. This encodes CASSGGTGVYQETQYF. Filled out from reference TRBV5-4 and TRBJ2-5, the complete variable domain reads ETGVTQSPTHLIKTRGQQVTLRCSSQSGHNTVSWYQQALGQGPQFIFQYYREEENGRGNFPPRFSGLQFPNYSSELNVNALELDDSALYLCASSGGTGVYQETQYFGPGTRLLVL.

V and J are TRBV6-2 or TRBV6-3 and TRBJ1-5; D perhaps matches TRBD1 (5 bases). Deletions cut 5 bases from V and 4 bases from J, with 12 bases between. The CDR3 spans 14 residues. Germline V gives CDR1 MNHEY, CDR2 SVGEGT. CDR3 in amino acids: CASSGRGGNQPQHF. The CDR3 DNA follows: TGTGCCAGCAGTGGGCGGGGGGGGAATCAGCCCCAGCATTTT.

The J gene is TRBJ2-5, the V gene TRBV10-1; a weak D match, TRBD1 (5 bases). The germline V and J ends were trimmed by 2 bases and 5 bases, with 9 bases remaining between them. This CDR3 is 13 amino acids long. Germline CDR1 WNHNN, CDR2 SYGVQD (reference sequence). CDR3 amino acids: CASSEGARETQYF. The CDR3 DNA is TGCGCCAGCAGTGAGGGGGCCCGGGAGACCCAGTACTTC.

The rearrangement links TRBV7-8 to TRBJ2-3, with 11 bases matching TRBD2. The V and J ends lost 5 bases and 2 bases, in that order; junction bases with no gene match: 6. This CDR3 comprises 16 residues. The germline CDR1 and CDR2 sequences are SGHVS and FQNEAQ. For the CDR3, the DNA is TGTGCCAGCAGCGTACGACTAGCGGGGCCCACAGATACGCAGTATTTT. Translating gives CASSVRLAGPTDTQYF.

The chain is built from TRBV18 and TRBJ2-2, with D tentatively TRBD2 (6 bases). Trimming pared 4 bases from V and 0 bases from J, leaving 9 bases between. CDR3 length: 15 amino acids. CDR1 KGHSH and CDR2 LQKENI come from the germline V gene. Here the CDR3 DNA reads TGTGCCAGCTCACGCGGGGTGGCGAACACCGGGGAGCTGTTTTTT. Encoded protein: CASSRGVANTGELFF.

In its sample, this clone was seen a few times. The genes are TRBV24-1 and TRBJ2-4; D gene uncertain. The germline CDR1 and CDR2 sequences are KGHDR and SFDVKD. The CDR3 sequence is 17 residues long. With 1 base removed from V and 0 bases from J, the gap between germline ends came to 12 bases. CDR3 region: CATSDLTELLAKNIQYF. The DNA of the CDR3 is TGTGCCACCAGTGATTTAACCGAATTACTAGCCAAAAACATTCAGTACTTC.

J is TRBJ1-5 and V is TRBV10-3; unclear D gene. V was shortened by 11 bases and J by 6 bases, with 17 bases between the two germline ends. CDR1 and CDR2 from the germline V gene are ENHRY and SYGVKD. This CDR3 has 13 residues. CDR3 in amino acids: CASAVDVGQPQHF. DNA of the CDR3: TGTGCCTCCGCAGTGGACGTAGGTCAGCCCCAGCATTTT.

The chain employs TRBV7-2 and TRBJ1-2; 12 bases fit TRBD1. The length of the CDR3 is 17 residues. Germline V gene lookup returns CDR1 SGHTA and CDR2 FQGNSA. The trim removed 5 bases at V and 8 bases at J, leaving 15 bases unmatched. The CDR3 region is CASSLRDRGLNLQGYTF. The CDR3 DNA sequence: TGTGCCAGCAGCCTCCGGGACAGGGGGCTTAATCTCCAAGGCTACACCTTC.